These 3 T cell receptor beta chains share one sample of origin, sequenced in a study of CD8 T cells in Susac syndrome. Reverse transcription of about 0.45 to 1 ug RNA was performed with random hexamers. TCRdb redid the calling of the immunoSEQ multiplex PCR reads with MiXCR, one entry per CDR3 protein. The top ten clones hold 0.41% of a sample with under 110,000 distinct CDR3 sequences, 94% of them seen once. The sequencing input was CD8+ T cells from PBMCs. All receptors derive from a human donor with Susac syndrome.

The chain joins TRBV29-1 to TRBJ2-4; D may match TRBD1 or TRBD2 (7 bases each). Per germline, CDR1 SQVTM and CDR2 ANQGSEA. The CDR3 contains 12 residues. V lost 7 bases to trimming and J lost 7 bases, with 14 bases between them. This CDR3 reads CSGAGGENIQYF. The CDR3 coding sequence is TGCAGCGGTGCAGGGGGGGAGAACATTCAGTACTTC.

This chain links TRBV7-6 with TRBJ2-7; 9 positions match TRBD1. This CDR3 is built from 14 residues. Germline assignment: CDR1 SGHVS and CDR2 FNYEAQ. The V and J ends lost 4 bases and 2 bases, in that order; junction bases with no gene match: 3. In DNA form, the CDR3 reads TGTGCCAGCAGCTGGACAGGGGATGCCTACGAGCAGTACTTC. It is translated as CASSWTGDAYEQYF.

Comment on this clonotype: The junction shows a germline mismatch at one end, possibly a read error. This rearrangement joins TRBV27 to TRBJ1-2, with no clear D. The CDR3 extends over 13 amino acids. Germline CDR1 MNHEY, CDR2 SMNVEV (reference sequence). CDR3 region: CASSLSGGYVYTF. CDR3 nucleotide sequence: TGTGCCAGCAGTTTATCTGGCGGGTATGTCTACACCTTC.